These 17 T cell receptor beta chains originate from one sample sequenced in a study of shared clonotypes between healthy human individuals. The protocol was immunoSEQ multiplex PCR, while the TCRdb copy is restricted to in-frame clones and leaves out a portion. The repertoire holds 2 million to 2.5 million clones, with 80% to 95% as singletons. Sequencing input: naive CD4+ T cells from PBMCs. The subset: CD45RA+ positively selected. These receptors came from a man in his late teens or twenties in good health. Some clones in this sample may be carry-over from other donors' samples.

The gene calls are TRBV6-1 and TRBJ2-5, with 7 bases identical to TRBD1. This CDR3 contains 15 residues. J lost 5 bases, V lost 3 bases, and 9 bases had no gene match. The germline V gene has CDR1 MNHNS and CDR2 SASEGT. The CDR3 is CASSELLTGTETQYF. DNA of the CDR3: TGTGCCAGCAGTGAGTTATTGACAGGGACCGAGACCCAGTACTTC.

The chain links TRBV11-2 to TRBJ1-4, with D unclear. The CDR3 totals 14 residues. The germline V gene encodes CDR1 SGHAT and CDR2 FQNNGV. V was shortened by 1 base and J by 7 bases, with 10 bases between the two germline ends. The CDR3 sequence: CASSLGSRGEKLFF. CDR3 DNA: TGTGCCAGCAGCTTAGGGTCACGGGGTGAAAAACTGTTTTTT.

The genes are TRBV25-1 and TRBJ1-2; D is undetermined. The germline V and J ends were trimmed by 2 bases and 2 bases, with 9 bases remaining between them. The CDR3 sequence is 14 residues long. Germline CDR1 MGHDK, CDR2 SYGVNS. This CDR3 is CASSELGRNYGYTF. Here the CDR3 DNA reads TGTGCCAGCAGTGAACTGGGGAGAAACTATGGCTACACCTTC.

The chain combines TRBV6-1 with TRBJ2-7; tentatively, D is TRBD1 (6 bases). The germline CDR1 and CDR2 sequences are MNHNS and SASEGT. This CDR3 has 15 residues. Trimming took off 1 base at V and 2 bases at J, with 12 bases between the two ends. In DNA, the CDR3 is TGTGCCAGCAGTGAAGGGGGGCAGCTTGCCTACGAGCAGTACTTC. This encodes CASSEGGQLAYEQYF.

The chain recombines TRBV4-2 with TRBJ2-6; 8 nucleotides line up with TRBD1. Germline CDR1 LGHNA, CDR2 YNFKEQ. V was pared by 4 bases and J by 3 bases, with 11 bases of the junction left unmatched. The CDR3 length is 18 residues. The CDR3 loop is CASSLSAGQANGANVLTF. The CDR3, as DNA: TGTGCCAGCAGCCTCTCCGCGGGACAGGCAAATGGGGCCAACGTCCTGACTTTC.

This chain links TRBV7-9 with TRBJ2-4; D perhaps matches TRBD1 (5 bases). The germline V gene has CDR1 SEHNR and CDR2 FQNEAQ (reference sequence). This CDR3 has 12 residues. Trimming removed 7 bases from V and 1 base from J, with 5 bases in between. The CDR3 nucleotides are TGTGCCAGCAAGGGGGCCAAAAACATTCAGTACTTC. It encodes CASKGAKNIQYF.

The CDR3 sequence is CASTGTSGKSTDTQYF. In nucleotides, the CDR3 is TGCGCCAGCACTGGGACTAGCGGCAAGAGCACAGATACGCAGTATTTT. The rearrangement joins TRBV5-1 to TRBJ2-3; 11 bases are a match to TRBD2. Germline-derived CDR1 and CDR2 are SGHRS and YFSETQ. The CDR3 sequence is 16 residues long. Trimming removed 6 bases from V and 0 bases from J; junction bases left unmatched: 6.

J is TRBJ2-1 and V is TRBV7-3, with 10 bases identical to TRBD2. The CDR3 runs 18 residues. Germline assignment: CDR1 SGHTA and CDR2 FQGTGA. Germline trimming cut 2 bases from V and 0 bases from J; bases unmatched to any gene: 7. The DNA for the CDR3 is TGTGCCAGCAGCTTAGGGGGGAGCGGGAGGGCCTCCTACAATGAGCAGTTCTTC. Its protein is CASSLGGSGRASYNEQFF.

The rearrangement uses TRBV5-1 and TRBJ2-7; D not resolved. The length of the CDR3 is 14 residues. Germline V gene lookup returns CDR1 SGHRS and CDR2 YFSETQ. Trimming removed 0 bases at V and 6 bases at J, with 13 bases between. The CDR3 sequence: CASSLAVGFSEQYF. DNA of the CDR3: TGCGCCAGCAGCTTGGCCGTGGGATTCTCCGAGCAGTACTTC.

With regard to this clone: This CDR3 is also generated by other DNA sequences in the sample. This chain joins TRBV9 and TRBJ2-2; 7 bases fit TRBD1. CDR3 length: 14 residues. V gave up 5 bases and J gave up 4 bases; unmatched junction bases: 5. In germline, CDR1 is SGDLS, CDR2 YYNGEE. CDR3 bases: TGTGCCAGCAGTGACAGGGTCGGCACCGGGGAGCTGTTTTTT. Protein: CASSDRVGTGELFF. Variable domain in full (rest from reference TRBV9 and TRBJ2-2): DSGVTQTPKHLITATGQRVTLRCSPRSGDLSVYWYQQSLDQGLQFLIQYYNGEERAKGNILERFSAQQFPDLHSELNLSSLELGDSALYFCASSDRVGTGELFFGEGSRLTVL.

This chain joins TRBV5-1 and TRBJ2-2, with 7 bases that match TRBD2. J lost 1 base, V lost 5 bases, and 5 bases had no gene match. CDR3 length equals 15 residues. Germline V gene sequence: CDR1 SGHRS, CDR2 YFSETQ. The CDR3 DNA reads TGCGCCAGCAGAATGGGCGGGGGGAACACCGGGGAGCTGTTTTTT. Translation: CASRMGGGNTGELFF.

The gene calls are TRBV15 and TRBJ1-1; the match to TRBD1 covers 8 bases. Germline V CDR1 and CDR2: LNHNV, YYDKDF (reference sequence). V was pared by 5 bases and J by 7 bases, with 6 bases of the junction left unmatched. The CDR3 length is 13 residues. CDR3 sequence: CATSARQGYEAFF. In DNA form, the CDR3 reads TGTGCCACCAGCGCCAGACAGGGGTATGAAGCTTTCTTT.

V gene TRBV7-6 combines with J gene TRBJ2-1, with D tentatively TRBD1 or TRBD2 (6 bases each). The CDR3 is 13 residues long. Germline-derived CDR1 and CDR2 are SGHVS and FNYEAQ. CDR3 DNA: TGTGCGGCCGGGGGCGTCTCCTACAATGAGCAGTTCTTC. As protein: CAAGGVSYNEQFF.

The CDR3 loop is CASSLLVPDTQYF. The CDR3 DNA sequence: TGTGCCAGCAGCTTACTAGTCCCAGATACGCAGTATTTT. The chain has TRBV7-3 and TRBJ2-3; D gene ambiguous. Trimming cost V 2 bases and J 4 bases, with 7 bases left between them. This CDR3 comprises 13 residues. Germline CDR1 is SGHTA and CDR2 is FQGTGA.

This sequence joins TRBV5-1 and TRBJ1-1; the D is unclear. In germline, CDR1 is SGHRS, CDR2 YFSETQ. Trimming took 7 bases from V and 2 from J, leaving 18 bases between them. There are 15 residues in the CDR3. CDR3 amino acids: CASSTLGVGNTEAFF. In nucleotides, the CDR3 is TGCGCCAGCTCAACCCTTGGGGTAGGAAACACTGAAGCTTTCTTT.

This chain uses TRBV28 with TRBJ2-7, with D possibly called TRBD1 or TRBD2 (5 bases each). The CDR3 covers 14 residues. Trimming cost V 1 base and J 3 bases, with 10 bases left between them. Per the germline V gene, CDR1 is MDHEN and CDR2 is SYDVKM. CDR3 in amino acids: CASSLFGTVYEQYF. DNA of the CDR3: TGTGCCAGCAGTTTATTTGGGACCGTCTACGAGCAGTACTTC.

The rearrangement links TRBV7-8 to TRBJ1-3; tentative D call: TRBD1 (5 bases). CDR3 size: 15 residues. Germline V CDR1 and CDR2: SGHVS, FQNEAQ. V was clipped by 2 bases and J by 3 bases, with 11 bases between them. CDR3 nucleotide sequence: TGTGCCAGCAGCTTATTGGGGCTGAGTGGAAACACCATATATTTT. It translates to CASSLLGLSGNTIYF.